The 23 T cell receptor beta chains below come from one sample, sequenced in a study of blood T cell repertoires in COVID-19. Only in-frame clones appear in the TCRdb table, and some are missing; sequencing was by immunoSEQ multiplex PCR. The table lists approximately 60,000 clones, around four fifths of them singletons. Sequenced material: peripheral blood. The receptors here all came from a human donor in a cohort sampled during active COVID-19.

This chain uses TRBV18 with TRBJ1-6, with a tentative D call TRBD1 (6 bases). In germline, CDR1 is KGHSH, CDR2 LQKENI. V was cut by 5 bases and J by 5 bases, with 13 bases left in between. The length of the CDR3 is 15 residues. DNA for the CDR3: TGTGCCAGCTCAGAACACAGGACAGATAATTCACCCCTCCACTTT. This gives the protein CASSEHRTDNSPLHF.

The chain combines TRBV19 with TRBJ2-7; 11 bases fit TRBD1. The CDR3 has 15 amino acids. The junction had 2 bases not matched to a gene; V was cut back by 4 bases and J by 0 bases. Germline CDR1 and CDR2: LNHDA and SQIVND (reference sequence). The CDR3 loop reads CASSKGQGGSYEQYF. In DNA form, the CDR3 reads TGTGCCAGTAGTAAGGGACAGGGGGGCTCCTACGAGCAGTACTTC.

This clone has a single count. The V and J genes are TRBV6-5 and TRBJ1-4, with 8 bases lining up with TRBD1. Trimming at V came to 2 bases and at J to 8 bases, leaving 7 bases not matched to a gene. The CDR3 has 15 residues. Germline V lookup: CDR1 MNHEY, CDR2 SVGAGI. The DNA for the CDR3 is TGTGCCAGCAGTTACGGGTTACAGGGGGTCGAAAAACTGTTTTTT. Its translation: CASSYGLQGVEKLFF.

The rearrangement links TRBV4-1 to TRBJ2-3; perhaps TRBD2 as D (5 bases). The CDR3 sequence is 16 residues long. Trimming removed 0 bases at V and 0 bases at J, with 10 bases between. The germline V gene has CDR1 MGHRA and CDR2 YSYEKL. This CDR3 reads CASSQDPTGSTDTQYF. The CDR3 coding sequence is TGCGCCAGCAGCCAAGACCCTACGGGGAGCACAGATACGCAGTATTTT.

The CDR3 sequence is CAIRHRAEDTEAFF. The CDR3 DNA is TGTGCCATCAGACACAGGGCGGAAGACACTGAAGCTTTCTTT. The rearrangement uses TRBV10-3 and TRBJ1-1, with D maybe TRBD1 (6 bases). The V end lost 6 bases, the J end lost 3 bases, and 14 bases lay between the germline ends. The CDR3 has 14 residues. Germline V gives CDR1 ENHRY, CDR2 SYGVKD.

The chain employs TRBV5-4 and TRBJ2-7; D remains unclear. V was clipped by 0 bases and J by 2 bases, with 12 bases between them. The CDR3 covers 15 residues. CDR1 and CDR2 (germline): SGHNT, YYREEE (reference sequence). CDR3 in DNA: TGTGCCAGCAGCTTGGTACCTAGTGATGCCTACGAGCAGTACTTC. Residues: CASSLVPSDAYEQYF.

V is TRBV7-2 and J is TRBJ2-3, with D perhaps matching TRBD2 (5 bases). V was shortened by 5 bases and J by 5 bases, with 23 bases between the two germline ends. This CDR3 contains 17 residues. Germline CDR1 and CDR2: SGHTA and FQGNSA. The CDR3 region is CASSDNPARAVEDTQYF. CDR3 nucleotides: TGTGCCAGCAGCGACAATCCCGCCCGAGCGGTCGAAGATACGCAGTATTTT.

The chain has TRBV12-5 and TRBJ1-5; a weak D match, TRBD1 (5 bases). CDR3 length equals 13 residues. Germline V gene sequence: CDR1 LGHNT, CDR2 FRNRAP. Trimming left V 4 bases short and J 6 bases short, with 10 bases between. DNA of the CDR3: TGTGCTAGTGGTTCGGAAGGGGCTCAGCCCCAGCATTTT. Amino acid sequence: CASGSEGAQPQHF.

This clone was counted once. The chain's CDR3 is CASSLWEGNTEAFF. Here the CDR3 DNA reads TGTGCCAGTAGCCTTTGGGAGGGCAACACTGAAGCTTTCTTT. The chain employs TRBV19 and TRBJ1-1; D remains unclear. The CDR3 has 14 residues. Between the trimmed V and J ends, which lost 6 bases and 2 bases, there was a span of 13 bases. The germline gives CDR1 LNHDA, CDR2 SQIVND (reference sequence).

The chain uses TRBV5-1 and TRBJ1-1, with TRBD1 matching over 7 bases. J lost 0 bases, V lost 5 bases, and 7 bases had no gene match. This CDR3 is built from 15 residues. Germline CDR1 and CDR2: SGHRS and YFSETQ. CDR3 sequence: CASRPTGNMNTEAFF. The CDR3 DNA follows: TGCGCCAGCAGACCGACAGGGAACATGAACACTGAAGCTTTCTTT.

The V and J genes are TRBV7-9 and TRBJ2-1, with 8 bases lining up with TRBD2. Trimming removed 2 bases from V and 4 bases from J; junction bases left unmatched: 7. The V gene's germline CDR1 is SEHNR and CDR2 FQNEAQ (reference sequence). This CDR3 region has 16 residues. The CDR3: CASSLSVIAGYNEQFF. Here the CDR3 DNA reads TGTGCCAGCAGCTTAAGTGTGATAGCGGGGTACAATGAGCAGTTCTTC.

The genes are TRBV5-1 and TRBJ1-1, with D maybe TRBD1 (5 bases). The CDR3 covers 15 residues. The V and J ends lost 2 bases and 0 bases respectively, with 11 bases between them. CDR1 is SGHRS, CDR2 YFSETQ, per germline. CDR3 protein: CASSFTGLLNTEAFF. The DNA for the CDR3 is TGCGCCAGCAGCTTTACGGGACTGTTGAACACTGAAGCTTTCTTT.

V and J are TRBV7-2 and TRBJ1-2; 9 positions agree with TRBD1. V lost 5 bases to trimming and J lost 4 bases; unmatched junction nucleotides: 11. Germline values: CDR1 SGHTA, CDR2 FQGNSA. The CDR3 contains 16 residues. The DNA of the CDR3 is TGTGCCAGCAGCCGCGCCCCGGGACAGGGAGTCTATGGCTACACCTTC. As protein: CASSRAPGQGVYGYTF.

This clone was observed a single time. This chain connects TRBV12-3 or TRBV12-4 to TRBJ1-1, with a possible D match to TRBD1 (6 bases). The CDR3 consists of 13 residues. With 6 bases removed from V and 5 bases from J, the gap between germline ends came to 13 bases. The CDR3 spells CASSTDRGTEAFF. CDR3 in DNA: TGTGCCAGCAGCACGGACAGAGGAACTGAAGCTTTCTTT.

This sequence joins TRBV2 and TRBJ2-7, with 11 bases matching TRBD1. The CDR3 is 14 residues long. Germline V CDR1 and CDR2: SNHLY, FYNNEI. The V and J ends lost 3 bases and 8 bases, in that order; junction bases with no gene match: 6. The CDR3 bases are TGTGCCAGCAGTGAGTCCGGACAGGGGGCAAAGCAGTACTTC. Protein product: CASSESGQGAKQYF.

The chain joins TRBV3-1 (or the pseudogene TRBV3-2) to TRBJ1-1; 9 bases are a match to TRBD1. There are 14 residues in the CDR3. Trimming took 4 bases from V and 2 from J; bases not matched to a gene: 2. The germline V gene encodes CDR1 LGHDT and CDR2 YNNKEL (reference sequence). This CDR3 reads CASSRTGVNTEAFF. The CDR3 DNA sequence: TGTGCCAGCAGCCGGACAGGGGTCAACACTGAAGCTTTCTTT.

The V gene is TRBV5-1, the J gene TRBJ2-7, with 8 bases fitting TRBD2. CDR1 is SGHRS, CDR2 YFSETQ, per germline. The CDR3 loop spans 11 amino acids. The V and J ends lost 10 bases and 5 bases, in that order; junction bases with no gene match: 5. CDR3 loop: CASRGGDEQYF. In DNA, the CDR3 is TGCGCCTCCCGGGGGGGGGACGAGCAGTACTTC.

The CDR3 spells CAWSVIGGQVEQYF. The DNA of the CDR3 is TGTGCCTGGAGTGTTATCGGGGGGCAGGTCGAGCAGTACTTC. The chain is built from TRBV30 and TRBJ2-7; D is perhaps TRBD2 (7 bases). Germline CDR1 reads GTSNPN; CDR2 reads SVGIG (reference sequence). V was pared by 0 bases and J by 6 bases, with 15 bases between. The CDR3 extends over 14 amino acids.

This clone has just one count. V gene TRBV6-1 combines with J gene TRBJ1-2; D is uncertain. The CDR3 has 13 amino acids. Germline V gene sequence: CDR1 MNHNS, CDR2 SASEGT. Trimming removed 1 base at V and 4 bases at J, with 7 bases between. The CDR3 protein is CASSEGRSYGYTF. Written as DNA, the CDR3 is TGTGCCAGCAGTGAAGGGAGGAGCTATGGCTACACCTTC.

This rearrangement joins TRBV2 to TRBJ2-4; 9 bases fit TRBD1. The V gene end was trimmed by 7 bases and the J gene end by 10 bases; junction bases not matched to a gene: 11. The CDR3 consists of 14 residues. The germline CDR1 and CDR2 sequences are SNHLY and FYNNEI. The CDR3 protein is CASKSGTGNGIQYF. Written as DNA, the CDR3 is TGTGCCAGCAAGAGCGGGACAGGGAACGGTATTCAGTACTTC.

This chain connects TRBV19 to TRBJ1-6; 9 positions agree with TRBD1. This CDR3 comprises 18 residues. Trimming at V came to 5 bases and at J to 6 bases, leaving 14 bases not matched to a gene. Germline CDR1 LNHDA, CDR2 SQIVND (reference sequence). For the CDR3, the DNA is TGTGCCAGTAGTTCCCAGATTCGTCTGACAGGGGGTAATTCACCCCTCCACTTT. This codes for CASSSQIRLTGGNSPLHF.

The CDR3 loop reads CASSERGGSSYNEQFF. CDR3 nucleotides: TGCGCCAGCAGTGAGCGTGGCGGTAGCTCCTACAATGAGCAGTTCTTC. The chain joins TRBV10-1 to TRBJ2-1; D call uncertain. Per germline, CDR1 WNHNN and CDR2 SYGVQD (reference sequence). V was shortened by 2 bases and J by 0 bases, with 11 bases between the two germline ends. The CDR3 is 16 amino acids.

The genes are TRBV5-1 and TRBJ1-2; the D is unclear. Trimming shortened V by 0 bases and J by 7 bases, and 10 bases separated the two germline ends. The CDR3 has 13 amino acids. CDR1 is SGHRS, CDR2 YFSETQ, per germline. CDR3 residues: CASSLDISVGYTF. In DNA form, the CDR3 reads TGCGCCAGCAGCTTGGACATAAGCGTTGGCTACACCTTC.